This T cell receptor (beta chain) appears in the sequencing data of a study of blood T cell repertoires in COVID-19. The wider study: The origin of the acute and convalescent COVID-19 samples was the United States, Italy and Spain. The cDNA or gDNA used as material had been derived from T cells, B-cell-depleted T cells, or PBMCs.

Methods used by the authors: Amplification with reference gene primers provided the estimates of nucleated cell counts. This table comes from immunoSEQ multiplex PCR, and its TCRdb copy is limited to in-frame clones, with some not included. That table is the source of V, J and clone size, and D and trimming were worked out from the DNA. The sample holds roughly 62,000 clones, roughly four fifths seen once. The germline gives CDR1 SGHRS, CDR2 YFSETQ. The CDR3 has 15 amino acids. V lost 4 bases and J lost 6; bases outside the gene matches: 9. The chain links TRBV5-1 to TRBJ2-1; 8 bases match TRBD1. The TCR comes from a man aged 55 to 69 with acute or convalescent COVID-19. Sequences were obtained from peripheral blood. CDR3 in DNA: TGCGCCAGCAGCCCCGTGGTAGGACAGGGCAATGAGCAGTTCTTC. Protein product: CASSPVVGQGNEQFF.